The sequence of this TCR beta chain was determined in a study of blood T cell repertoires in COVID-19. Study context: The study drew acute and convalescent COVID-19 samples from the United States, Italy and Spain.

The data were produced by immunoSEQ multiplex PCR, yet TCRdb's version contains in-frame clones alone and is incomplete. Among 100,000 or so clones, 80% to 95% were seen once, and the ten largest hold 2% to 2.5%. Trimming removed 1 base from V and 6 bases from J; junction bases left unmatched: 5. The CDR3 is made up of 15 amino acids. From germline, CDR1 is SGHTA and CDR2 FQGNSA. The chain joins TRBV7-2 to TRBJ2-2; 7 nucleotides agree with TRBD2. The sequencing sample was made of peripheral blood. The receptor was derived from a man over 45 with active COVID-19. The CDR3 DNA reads TGTGCCAGCAGCTTAGGAGCGGGAACCCCCGGGGAGCTGTTTTTT. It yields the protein CASSLGAGTPGELFF.